The 8 T cell receptor beta chains listed next were all sequenced from one sample in a study of T cells after yellow fever vaccination. TCRdb called the 5' RACE reads again in MiXCR, with one record for every CDR3 protein. The data hold 200,000 to 300,000 distinct CDR3 sequences, with 13% observed a single time. Sequencing was performed on CD4+ T cells sorted from PBMCs, taken 45 days after the yellow fever booster vaccination. These receptors all stem from a man aged 25 to 40 who received the YFV17D yellow fever vaccine.

The genes are TRBV5-6 and TRBJ2-3, with a possible D match to TRBD1 (5 bases). The CDR3 runs 11 residues. Germline CDR1 and CDR2: SGHDT and YYEEEE. V lost 4 bases and J lost 9, with 9 bases in between. The CDR3 sequence is CASSLGPTQYF. The CDR3 region has the DNA TGTGCCAGCAGCCTGGGGCCAACGCAGTATTTT. Complete variable domain (other parts from reference TRBV5-6 and TRBJ2-3): DAGVTQSPTHLIKTRGQQVTLRCSPKSGHDTVSWYQQALGQGPQFIFQYYEEEERQRGNFPDRFSGHQFPNYSSELNVNALLLGDSALYLCASSLGPTQYFGPGTRLTVL.

This chain links TRBV21-1 with TRBJ2-7; the D segment call TRBD2 is taken from the table without a DNA check. TRBV21-1 is annotated as a pseudogene. This CDR3 contains 16 residues. The CDR3 region has the DNA TGTGCCAGCCAAGTGGGCGGGAGGGCTCTTCTGTGTGAGCAGTACTTC. Protein: CASQVGGRALLCEQYF.

This clonotype was picked up many times. This chain links TRBV14 with TRBJ2-3; TRBD2 matches at 10 bases. Per the germline V gene, CDR1 is SGHDN and CDR2 is FVKESK. Trimming removed 1 base from V and 2 bases from J; junction bases left unmatched: 3. The CDR3 spans 16 residues. CDR3 nucleotides: TGTGCCAGCAGCCAAGGGCTAGCGGGAGACACAGATACGCAGTATTTT. This translates into CASSQGLAGDTDTQYF.

The chain couples TRBV7-9 to TRBJ2-7, with 7 bases that match TRBD1. Germline V gives CDR1 SEHNR, CDR2 FQNEAQ (reference sequence). CDR3 length: 14 amino acids. Unmatched junction bases numbered 7, after V lost 5 bases and J lost 3 bases. The CDR3 DNA sequence: TGTGCCAGCAGCCGACAGGGCTTGGACTACGAGCAGTACTTC. Translated, it gives CASSRQGLDYEQYF.

The rearrangement links TRBV11-2 to TRBJ2-5; D may be TRBD1 (6 bases). The CDR3 covers 13 residues. V lost 6 bases and J 11 bases, leaving 19 bases between the germline ends. Germline loops: CDR1 SGHAT, CDR2 FQNNGV. CDR3 in amino acids: CASRKVGKGTQYF. CDR3 in DNA: TGTGCCAGCAGGAAAGTGGGAAAGGGGACACAGTACTTC.

This clonotype was detected a few times. The CDR3 protein is CASTKDSEDSYEQYF. The CDR3 region has the DNA TGTGCCAGCACCAAGGACAGTGAAGACTCCTACGAGCAGTACTTC. This chain connects TRBV6-2 or TRBV6-3 to TRBJ2-7; weak D call: TRBD1 (6 bases). This CDR3 has 15 residues. Germline V gives CDR1 MNHEY, CDR2 SVGEGT. The ends were cut back, 7 bases at V and 0 bases at J, with 16 bases in the middle.

This clonotype was counted only a few times. The rearrangement uses TRBV7-3 and TRBJ2-1; TRBD2 is a possible D gene (7 bases). The CDR3 is made up of 15 amino acids. CDR1 is SGHTA and CDR2 is FQGTGA in the germline V gene. Trimming took off 4 bases at V and 5 bases at J, with 15 bases between the two ends. CDR3 bases: TGTGCCAGCAGCTCCTGGGGGGGCGCAGACAATGAGCAGTTCTTC. Encoded protein: CASSSWGGADNEQFF.

The chain has TRBV11-2 and TRBJ2-1, with TRBD2 matching over 14 bases. After removal of 5 bases from V and 0 bases from J, the junction contained 6 bases not matched to a gene. Germline lookup yields CDR1 SGHAT and CDR2 FQNNGV. CDR3 length: 18 amino acids. The CDR3 reads CASSNNGTSGSSYNEQFF. CDR3 nucleotides: TGTGCCAGCAGCAATAACGGGACTAGCGGGAGCTCCTACAATGAGCAGTTCTTC. The full variable domain, with the rest looked up from reference TRBV11-2 and TRBJ2-1, is EAGVAQSPRYKIIEKRQSVAFWCNPISGHATLYWYQQILGQGPKLLIQFQNNGVVDDSQLPKDRFSAERLKGVDSTLKIQPAKLEDSAVYLCASSNNGTSGSSYNEQFFGPGTRLTVL.